These 32 T cell receptor beta chains were all obtained from the same sample, sequenced in a study of T-cell memory formation after mild COVID-19 (dated by TCRdb to about 2021). Libraries were made using 5' RACE. Sequencer: Illumina NovaSeq 6000. TCRdb redid the processing of the public reads, applying fastp at Q25 and MiXCR, and retained in-frame beta chains. Entries that share a CDR3 protein sequence are merged under the most common genes and DNA. The sample yields 300,000 or so distinct CDR3 sequences; roughly 16% were counted once. The top ten constitute about 23% of the sample. Sequencing input: PBMCs or a T cell subset sorted from them (not recorded which). Source of these receptors: a man younger than 35 who had mild COVID-19 (a few samples of this study predate the infection). The sample titles of this study are shuffled in the database, so cell type and time point are left out; the donor was told from shared clones.

This clonotype was counted between two and nine times. The chain recombines TRBV6-5 with TRBJ1-3; 7 nucleotides match TRBD1. This CDR3 has 15 residues. Germline assignment: CDR1 MNHEY and CDR2 SVGAGI. V gave up 1 base and J gave up 3 bases; unmatched junction bases: 3. CDR3 amino acids: CASSYYRGSGNTIYF. The CDR3 nucleotides are TGTGCCAGCAGTTACTACAGGGGAAGTGGAAACACCATATATTTT.

V gene TRBV7-2 combines with J gene TRBJ1-6, with D hard to call. Germline V gives CDR1 SGHTA, CDR2 FQGNSA. The CDR3 runs 13 residues. The ends were cut back, 1 base at V and 10 bases at J, with 8 bases in the middle. The CDR3: CASSLEDGSPLHF. The CDR3 DNA follows: TGTGCCAGCAGCTTAGAAGACGGCTCACCCCTCCACTTT. The whole variable domain, remainder taken from reference TRBV7-2 and TRBJ1-6, is GAGVSQSPSNKVTEKGKDVELRCDPISGHTALYWYRQSLGQGLEFLIYFQGNSAPDKSGLPSDRFSAERTGGSVSTLTIQRTQQEDSAVYLCASSLEDGSPLHFGNGTRLTVT.

This clonotype appeared a few times. The V and J genes are TRBV6-2 or TRBV6-3 and TRBJ2-3; D is unresolved. V was shortened by 4 bases and J by 0 bases, with 5 bases between the two germline ends. Germline V lookup: CDR1 MNHEY, CDR2 SVGEGT. The CDR3 runs 13 residues. This CDR3 reads CASSSKSTDTQYF. CDR3 nucleotide sequence: TGTGCCAGCAGTTCCAAAAGCACAGATACGCAGTATTTT.

V gene TRBV4-1 combines with J gene TRBJ2-1; D uncertain. Germline assignment: CDR1 MGHRA and CDR2 YSYEKL. CDR3 length: 16 residues. Trimming pared 4 bases from V and 8 bases from J, leaving 21 bases between. The CDR3 region is CASSRRSSQQTDEQFF. The CDR3 region has the DNA TGCGCCAGCAGCCGACGAAGCTCCCAACAAACCGATGAGCAGTTCTTC.

This clonotype was observed a handful of times. This chain uses TRBV6-2 or TRBV6-3 with TRBJ1-5; a possible D gene is TRBD1 (6 bases). V lost 5 bases, J lost 4 bases, and 12 bases lay in between. The germline V gene encodes CDR1 MNHEY and CDR2 SVGEGT. The CDR3 sequence is 14 residues long. CDR3 nucleotide sequence: TGTGCCAGCAGTCTCGGACAGCTGAATCAGCCCCAGCATTTT. Residues: CASSLGQLNQPQHF.

This chain uses TRBV4-3 with TRBJ2-2; 10 bases match TRBD2. This CDR3 region has 19 residues. Trimming took 3 bases from V and 3 from J; bases not matched to a gene: 13. Germline V gives CDR1 LGHNA, CDR2 YSLEER. The CDR3 DNA reads as TGCGCCAGCAGCCACCGGGGGGACCTAGCGGGGGAAGACACCGGGGAGCTGTTTTTT. It encodes CASSHRGDLAGEDTGELFF.

This chain links TRBV20-1 with TRBJ2-3; possible D gene TRBD2, 5 bases. Germline-derived CDR1 and CDR2 are DFQATT and SNEGSKA (reference sequence). V was cut by 0 bases and J by 4 bases, with 14 bases left in between. This CDR3 comprises 15 residues. Written as DNA, the CDR3 is TGCAGTGCTAGAGAAAACCGGGGAAGCCCAGATACGCAGTATTTT. Protein: CSARENRGSPDTQYF.

The gene calls are TRBV5-1 and TRBJ2-2, with TRBD1 matching 9 bases. This CDR3 is built from 15 residues. CDR1 is SGHRS, CDR2 YFSETQ, per germline. J gave up 6 bases and V 4 bases, and 7 bases lay outside the gene matches. This chain's CDR3 is CASSTGRTGAGELFF. The CDR3 DNA follows: TGCGCCAGCAGCACAGGACGGACAGGGGCCGGGGAGCTGTTTTTT.

This clonotype was seen a few times. The V and J genes are TRBV19 and TRBJ2-7; 12 bases align to TRBD1. The CDR3 length is 14 residues. J was trimmed by 2 bases and V by 5 bases; bases with no gene match: 1. The V gene's germline CDR1 is LNHDA and CDR2 SQIVND (reference sequence). CDR3 loop: CASSGTGGTYEQYF. In DNA, the CDR3 is TGTGCCAGTAGTGGGACAGGGGGCACCTACGAGCAGTACTTC. The variable domain in full, with the rest retrieved from reference TRBV19 and TRBJ2-7, is DGGITQSPKYLFRKEGQNVTLSCEQNLNHDAMYWYRQDPGQGLRLIYYSQIVNDFQKGDIAEGYSVSREKKESFPLTVTSAQKNPTAFYLCASSGTGGTYEQYFGPGTRLTVT.

The CDR3 bases are TGTGCCAGCAGCTTAGTCCCCGGGGGTCCCTACAATGAGCAGTTCTTC. Translation gives CASSLVPGGPYNEQFF. The genes are TRBV7-2 and TRBJ2-1; possibly TRBD2 for D (6 bases). The germline gives CDR1 SGHTA, CDR2 FQGNSA. The CDR3 is 16 residues long. Trimming cost V 1 base and J 2 bases, with 12 bases left between them. Drawing the rest from reference TRBV7-2 and TRBJ2-1, the complete variable domain is GAGVSQSPSNKVTEKGKDVELRCDPISGHTALYWYRQSLGQGLEFLIYFQGNSAPDKSGLPSDRFSAERTGGSVSTLTIQRTQQEDSAVYLCASSLVPGGPYNEQFFGPGTRLTVL.

A few counts support this clonotype. The chain uses TRBV12-3 or TRBV12-4 and TRBJ2-7, with D possibly being TRBD1 or TRBD2 (6 bases each). V lost 6 bases, J lost 3 bases, and 15 bases lay in between. The CDR3 consists of 14 residues. The CDR3 loop reads CASRGGQVNYEQYF. The CDR3 DNA sequence: TGTGCCAGCAGAGGGGGGCAGGTTAACTACGAGCAGTACTTC.

The chain couples TRBV5-1 to TRBJ2-2, with D maybe TRBD2 (6 bases). V was clipped by 1 base and J by 4 bases, with 17 bases between them. Germline lookup yields CDR1 SGHRS and CDR2 YFSETQ. CDR3 length equals 17 residues. The CDR3 coding sequence is TGCGCCAGCAGCTTGAGCCGCGGGACCGCCTCCACCGGGGAGCTGTTTTTT. It encodes CASSLSRGTASTGELFF.

The chain carries TRBV5-1 and TRBJ2-5, with D perhaps TRBD2 (5 bases). With 4 bases removed from V and 5 bases from J, the gap between germline ends came to 15 bases. The CDR3 spans 14 residues. Germline V gene sequence: CDR1 SGHRS, CDR2 YFSETQ. The CDR3 sequence: CASSVAGAAETQYF. The CDR3 nucleotides are TGCGCCAGCAGCGTGGCCGGAGCGGCGGAGACCCAGTACTTC.

This clonotype appeared a few times. This chain links TRBV27 with TRBJ1-2, with TRBD1 matching 8 bases. The CDR3 has 12 residues. Trimming at V came to 6 bases and at J to 5 bases, leaving 2 bases not matched to a gene. Germline V gene sequence: CDR1 MNHEY, CDR2 SMNVEV (reference sequence). This CDR3 reads CASRRTGYGYTF. The CDR3 DNA reads TGTGCCAGCAGGAGGACAGGGTATGGCTACACCTTC.

The gene calls are TRBV18 and TRBJ2-1, with 8 bases fitting TRBD2. V gave up 3 bases and J gave up 7 bases; unmatched junction bases: 11. Looked up from germline, CDR1 is KGHSH and CDR2 is LQKENI. This CDR3 comprises 16 residues. The CDR3: CASSPPGGGLGNEQFF. DNA of the CDR3: TGTGCCAGCTCACCCCCCGGGGGGGGGCTCGGGAATGAGCAGTTCTTC.

This clonotype was picked up a small number of times. J is TRBJ2-5 and V is TRBV6-5, with a possible D match to TRBD1 (5 bases). Trimming took 6 bases from V and 2 from J, leaving 10 bases between them. Germline V gives CDR1 MNHEY, CDR2 SVGAGI. The CDR3 sequence is 13 residues long. CDR3 coding DNA: TGTGCCAGCAGGCGGACACTACAAGAGACCCAGTACTTC. Translation: CASRRTLQETQYF.

V and J are TRBV20-1 and TRBJ2-1; the match to TRBD2 covers 10 bases. V was pared by 6 bases and J by 5 bases, with 4 bases of the junction left unmatched. Germline CDR1 is DFQATT and CDR2 is SNEGSKA (reference sequence). CDR3 length: 13 amino acids. The CDR3 nucleotides are TGCAGTGCGGTGGGACTAGCGAACAATGAGCAGTTCTTC. Amino acid sequence: CSAVGLANNEQFF.

This clonotype showed up just a few times. The chain recombines TRBV10-3 with TRBJ1-2; tentatively, D is TRBD1 (6 bases). The germline gives CDR1 ENHRY, CDR2 SYGVKD. V lost 4 bases, J lost 4 bases, and 10 bases lay in between. This CDR3 contains 13 residues. Here the CDR3 reads CAISAGVGYGYTF. DNA of the CDR3: TGTGCCATCAGTGCAGGGGTTGGCTATGGCTACACCTTC.

This clonotype was counted a few times. This chain connects TRBV20-1 to TRBJ2-1; 9 nucleotides match TRBD2. Germline trimming cut 2 bases from V and 4 bases from J; bases unmatched to any gene: 9. The CDR3 sequence is 16 residues long. CDR1 is DFQATT, CDR2 SNEGSKA, per germline (reference sequence). CDR3 coding DNA: TGCAGTGCTAGATCCCCGAGCGGGGGGTCTTACAATGAGCAGTTCTTC. Its translation: CSARSPSGGSYNEQFF.

In its sample, this clonotype was seen many times. The chain has TRBV7-2 and TRBJ2-1; tentatively, D is TRBD1 (5 bases). The germline V gene has CDR1 SGHTA and CDR2 FQGNSA. The V and J ends lost 4 bases and 8 bases respectively, with 12 bases between them. The CDR3 loop spans 13 amino acids. The CDR3 DNA is TGTGCCAGCAGCTCCCAGCCAGGGTATGAGCAGTTCTTC. The encoded protein is CASSSQPGYEQFF.

There are a few counts of this clonotype. The chain joins TRBV7-9 to TRBJ1-5, with D maybe TRBD1 (5 bases). Trimming removed 8 bases at V and 0 bases at J, with 11 bases between. Germline V gene lookup returns CDR1 SEHNR and CDR2 FQNEAQ (reference sequence). The CDR3 is 14 residues long. Written as DNA, the CDR3 is TGTGCCAGCGCGGGAGGGGCTAGCAATCAGCCCCAGCATTTT. Its protein product is CASAGGASNQPQHF. The full variable domain, with the rest looked up from reference TRBV7-9 and TRBJ1-5, is DTGVSQNPRHKITKRGQNVTFRCDPISEHNRLYWYRQTLGQGPEFLTYFQNEAQLEKSRLLSDRFSAERPKGSFSTLEIQRTEQGDSAMYLCASAGGASNQPQHFGDGTRLSIL.

This clonotype was detected many times. V is TRBV12-3 or TRBV12-4 and J is TRBJ1-6; D is ambiguous. The CDR3 spans 14 residues. V lost 2 bases, J lost 10 bases, and 12 bases lay in between. The DNA for the CDR3 is TGTGCCAGCAGTTTATACGGGAGCGAATCACCCCTCCACTTT. Its translation is CASSLYGSESPLHF.

The sample holds a few counts of this clonotype. The chain carries TRBV20-1 and TRBJ2-1; 7 bases map to TRBD1. The germline CDR1 and CDR2 sequences are DFQATT and SNEGSKA (reference sequence). This CDR3 spans 16 amino acids. Germline trimming cut 2 bases from V and 0 bases from J; bases unmatched to any gene: 7. CDR3 bases: TGCAGTGCTAGACGCCGGGACAGAAGCTCCTACAATGAGCAGTTCTTC. Translated: CSARRRDRSSYNEQFF.

A few counts support this clonotype. This chain connects TRBV14 to TRBJ1-1; TRBD1 matches 7 bases. From germline, CDR1 is SGHDN and CDR2 FVKESK. This CDR3 has 15 amino acids. Trimming cost V 2 bases and J 1 base; bases outside gene matches: 4. For the CDR3, the DNA is TGTGCCAGCAGCCAAAAAACAGGGGCGAACACTGAAGCTTTCTTT. Protein sequence: CASSQKTGANTEAFF.

This rearrangement joins TRBV20-1 to TRBJ2-3; 11 positions match TRBD2. V dropped 1 base and J dropped 4; count of bases not matched to a gene: 13. This CDR3 comprises 18 residues. The germline V gene encodes CDR1 DFQATT and CDR2 SNEGSKA (reference sequence). Here the CDR3 DNA reads TGCAGTGCTAGAGGAAACCTGCTAGCGGGGGGCCCCGCAGATACGCAGTATTTT. It yields the protein CSARGNLLAGGPADTQYF.

This clonotype was seen more than once but under ten times. This chain joins TRBV7-2 and TRBJ2-1, with unresolved D. This CDR3 is 14 amino acids long. The V gene lost 8 bases and the J gene lost 6 bases, with 17 bases spanning the gap. The germline gives CDR1 SGHTA, CDR2 FQGNSA. The CDR3 reads CASGRRTLTNEQFF. DNA for the CDR3: TGTGCCAGCGGTCGACGAACCCTCACCAATGAGCAGTTCTTC.

In this sample, this clonotype turned up once. This rearrangement joins TRBV5-4 to TRBJ2-5; D is possibly TRBD2 (5 bases). Germline-derived CDR1 and CDR2 are SGHNT and YYREEE (reference sequence). The CDR3 loop spans 14 amino acids. V gave up 4 bases and J gave up 7 bases, with 17 bases separating them. The CDR3 here is CASSPPDSPSTQYF. DNA for the CDR3: TGTGCCAGCAGCCCCCCGGACTCGCCGTCGACCCAGTACTTC.

The J gene is TRBJ2-3, the V gene TRBV4-2, with D unclear. V lost 4 bases and J lost 6, with 11 bases in between. The CDR3 sequence is 13 residues long. The germline V gene encodes CDR1 LGHNA and CDR2 YNFKEQ. The chain's CDR3 is CASSPTLSDTQYF. The CDR3 nucleotides are TGTGCCAGCAGCCCCACCCTTTCGGATACGCAGTATTTT.

This chain connects TRBV11-2 to TRBJ2-7, with a tentative D call TRBD1 (7 bases). This CDR3 has 16 residues. Germline values: CDR1 SGHAT, CDR2 FQNNGV. V gave up 4 bases and J gave up 4 bases, with 20 bases separating them. The DNA of the CDR3 is TGTGCCAGCAGCTCAAACCCAGGGGGGACAGAGTACGAGCAGTACTTC. Translation gives CASSSNPGGTEYEQYF.

This clonotype occurred a few times. The chain joins TRBV6-2 or TRBV6-3 to TRBJ2-7; D not resolved. Germline-derived CDR1 and CDR2 are MNHEY and SVGEGT. The CDR3 covers 14 residues. Trimming stripped 5 bases from V and 2 bases from J, with 13 bases between. Written as DNA, the CDR3 is TGTGCCAGCAGTGCCCCCCGGGCGACCTACGAGCAGTACGTC. Protein product: CASSAPRATYEQYV.

The V gene is TRBV6-2 or TRBV6-3, the J gene TRBJ1-5; 7 bases align to TRBD1. The CDR3 sequence is 13 residues long. The trim removed 7 bases at V and 7 bases at J, leaving 7 bases unmatched. The V gene's germline CDR1 is MNHEY and CDR2 SVGEGT. As DNA, the CDR3 is TGTGCCAGCATGGAATCAGGGGGACAGCCCCAGCATTTT. This translates into CASMESGGQPQHF.

The chain's CDR3 is CASSPRVVGEAFF. In DNA, the CDR3 is TGTGCCAGCAGCCCCAGGGTTGTAGGTGAAGCTTTCTTT. The chain recombines TRBV14 with TRBJ1-1; D perhaps matches TRBD1 (5 bases). Trimming took off 4 bases at V and 7 bases at J, with 13 bases between the two ends. This CDR3 has 13 amino acids. Germline CDR1 and CDR2: SGHDN and FVKESK.